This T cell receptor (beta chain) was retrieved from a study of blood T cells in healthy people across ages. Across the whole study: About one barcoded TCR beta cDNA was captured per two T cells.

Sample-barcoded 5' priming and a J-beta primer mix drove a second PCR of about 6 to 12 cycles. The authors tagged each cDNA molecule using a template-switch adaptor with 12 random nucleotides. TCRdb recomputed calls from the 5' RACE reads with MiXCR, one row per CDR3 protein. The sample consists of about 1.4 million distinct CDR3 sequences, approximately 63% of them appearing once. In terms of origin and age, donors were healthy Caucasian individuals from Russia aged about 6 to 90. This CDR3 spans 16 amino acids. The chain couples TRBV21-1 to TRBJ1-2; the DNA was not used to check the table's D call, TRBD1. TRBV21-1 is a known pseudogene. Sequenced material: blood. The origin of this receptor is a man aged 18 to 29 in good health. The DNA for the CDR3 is TGTGCCAGCAGCAAAGTAGTCGGACAGCTCTACTATGGCTACACCTTC. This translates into CASSKVVGQLYYGYTF.